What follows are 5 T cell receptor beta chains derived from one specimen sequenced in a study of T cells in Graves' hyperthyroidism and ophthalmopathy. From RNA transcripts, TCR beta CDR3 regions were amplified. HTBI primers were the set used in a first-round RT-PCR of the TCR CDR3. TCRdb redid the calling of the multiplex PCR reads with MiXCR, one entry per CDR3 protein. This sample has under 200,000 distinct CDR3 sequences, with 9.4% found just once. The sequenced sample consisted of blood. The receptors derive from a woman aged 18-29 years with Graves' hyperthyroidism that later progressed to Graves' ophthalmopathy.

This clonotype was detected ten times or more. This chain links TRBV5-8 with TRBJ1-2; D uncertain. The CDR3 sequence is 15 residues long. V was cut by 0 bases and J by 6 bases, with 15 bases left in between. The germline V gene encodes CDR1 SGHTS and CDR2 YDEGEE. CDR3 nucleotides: TGTGCCAGCAGCTTGGTATACATAAAGGGTGATGGCTACACCTTC. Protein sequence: CASSLVYIKGDGYTF.

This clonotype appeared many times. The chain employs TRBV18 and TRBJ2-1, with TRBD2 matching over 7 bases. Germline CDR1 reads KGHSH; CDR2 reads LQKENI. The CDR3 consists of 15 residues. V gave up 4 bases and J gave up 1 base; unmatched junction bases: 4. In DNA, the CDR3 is TGTGCCAGCTCACGCCGGGACTATTCCTACAATGAGCAGTTCTTC. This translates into CASSRRDYSYNEQFF. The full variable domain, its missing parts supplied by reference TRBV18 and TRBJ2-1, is NAGVMQNPRHLVRRRGQEARLRCSPMKGHSHVYWYRQLPEEGLKFMVYLQKENIIDESGMPKERFSAEFPKEGPSILRIQQVVRGDSAAYFCASSRRDYSYNEQFFGPGTRLTVL.

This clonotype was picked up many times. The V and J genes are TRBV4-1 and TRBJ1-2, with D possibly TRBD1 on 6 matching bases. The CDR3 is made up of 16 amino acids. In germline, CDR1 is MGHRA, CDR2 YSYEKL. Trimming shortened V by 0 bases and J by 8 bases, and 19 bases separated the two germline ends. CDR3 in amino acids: CASSQEEGGRLGGYTF. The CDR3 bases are TGCGCCAGCAGCCAAGAAGAGGGGGGAAGGCTAGGCGGCTACACCTTC.

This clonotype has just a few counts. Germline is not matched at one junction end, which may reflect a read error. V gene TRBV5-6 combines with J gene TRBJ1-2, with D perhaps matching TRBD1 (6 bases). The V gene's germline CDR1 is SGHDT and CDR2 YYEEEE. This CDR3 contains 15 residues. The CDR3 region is CASGLRQAGGYGYTF. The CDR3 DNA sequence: TGTGCCAGCGGCTTGAGACAGGCTGGGGGATATGGCTACACCTTC.

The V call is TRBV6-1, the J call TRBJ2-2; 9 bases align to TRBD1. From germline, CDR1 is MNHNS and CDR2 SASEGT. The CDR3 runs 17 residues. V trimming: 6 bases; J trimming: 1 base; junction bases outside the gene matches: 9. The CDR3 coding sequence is TGTGCCAGCAGCGACAGGGGGACAGTTAAGAACACCGGGGAGCTGTTTTTT. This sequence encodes CASSDRGTVKNTGELFF.